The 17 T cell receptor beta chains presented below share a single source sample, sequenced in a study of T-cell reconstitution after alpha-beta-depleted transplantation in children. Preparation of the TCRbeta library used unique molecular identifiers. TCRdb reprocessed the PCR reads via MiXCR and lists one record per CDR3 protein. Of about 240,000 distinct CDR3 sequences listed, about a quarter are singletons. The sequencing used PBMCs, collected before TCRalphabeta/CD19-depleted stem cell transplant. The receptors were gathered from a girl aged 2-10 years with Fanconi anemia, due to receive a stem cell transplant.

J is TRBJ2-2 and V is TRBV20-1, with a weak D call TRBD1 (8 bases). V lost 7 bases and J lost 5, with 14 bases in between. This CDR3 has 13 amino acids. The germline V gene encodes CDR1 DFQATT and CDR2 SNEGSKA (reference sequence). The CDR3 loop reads CSVGQGGTGELFF. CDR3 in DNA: TGCAGTGTTGGACAGGGAGGGACCGGGGAGCTGTTTTTT.

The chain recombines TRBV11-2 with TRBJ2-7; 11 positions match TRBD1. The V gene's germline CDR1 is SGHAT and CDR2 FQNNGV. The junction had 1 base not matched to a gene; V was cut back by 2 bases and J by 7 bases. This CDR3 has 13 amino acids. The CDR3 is CASSLWDRGEQYF. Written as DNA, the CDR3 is TGTGCCAGCAGCTTATGGGACAGGGGGGAGCAGTACTTC.

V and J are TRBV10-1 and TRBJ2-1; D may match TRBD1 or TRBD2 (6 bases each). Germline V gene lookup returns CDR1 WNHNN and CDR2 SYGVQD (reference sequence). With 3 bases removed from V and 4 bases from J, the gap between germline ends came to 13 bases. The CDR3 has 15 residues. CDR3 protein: CASSENGGGYNEQFF. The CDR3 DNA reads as TGCGCCAGCAGTGAAAACGGAGGGGGTTACAATGAGCAGTTCTTC.

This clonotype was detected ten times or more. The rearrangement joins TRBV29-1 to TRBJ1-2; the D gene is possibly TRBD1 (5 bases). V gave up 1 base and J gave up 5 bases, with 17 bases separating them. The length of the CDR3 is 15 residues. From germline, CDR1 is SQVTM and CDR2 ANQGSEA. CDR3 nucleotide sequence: TGCAGCGTTGAAGCGGTGACGGGGGTGGGATATGGCTACACCTTC. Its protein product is CSVEAVTGVGYGYTF. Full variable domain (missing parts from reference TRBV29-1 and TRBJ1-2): SAVISQKPSRDICQRGTSLTIQCQVDSQVTMMFWYRQQPGQSLTLIATANQGSEATYESGFVIDKFPISRPNLTFSTLTVSNMSPEDSSIYLCSVEAVTGVGYGYTFGSGTRLTVV.

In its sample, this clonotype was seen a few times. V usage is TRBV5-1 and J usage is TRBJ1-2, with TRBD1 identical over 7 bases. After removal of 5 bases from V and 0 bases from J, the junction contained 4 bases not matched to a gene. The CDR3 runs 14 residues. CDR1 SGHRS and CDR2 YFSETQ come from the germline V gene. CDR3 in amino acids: CASRTGQANYGYTF. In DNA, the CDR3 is TGCGCCAGCAGGACAGGGCAAGCTAACTATGGCTACACCTTC.

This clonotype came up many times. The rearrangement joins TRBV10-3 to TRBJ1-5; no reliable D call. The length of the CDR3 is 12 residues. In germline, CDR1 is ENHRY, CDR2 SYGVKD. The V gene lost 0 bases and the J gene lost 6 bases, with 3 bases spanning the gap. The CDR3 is CAISESGQPQHF. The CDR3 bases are TGTGCCATCAGTGAGTCGGGTCAGCCCCAGCATTTT.

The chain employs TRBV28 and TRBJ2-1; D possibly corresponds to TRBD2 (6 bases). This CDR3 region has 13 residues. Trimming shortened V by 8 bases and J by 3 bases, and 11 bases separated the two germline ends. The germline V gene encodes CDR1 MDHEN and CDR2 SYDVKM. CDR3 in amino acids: CASGGPNYNEQFF. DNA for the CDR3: TGTGCCAGCGGAGGGCCTAACTACAATGAGCAGTTCTTC.

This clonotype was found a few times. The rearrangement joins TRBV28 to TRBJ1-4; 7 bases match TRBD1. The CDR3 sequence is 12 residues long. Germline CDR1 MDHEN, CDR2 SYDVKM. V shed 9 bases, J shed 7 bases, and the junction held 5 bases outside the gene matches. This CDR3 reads CASQGESEKLFF. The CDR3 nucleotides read TGTGCCAGTCAGGGGGAGAGTGAAAAACTGTTTTTT. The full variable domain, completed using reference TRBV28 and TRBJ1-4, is DVKVTQSSRYLVKRTGEKVFLECVQDMDHENMFWYRQDPGLGLRLIYFSYDVKMKEKGDIPEGYSVSREKKERFSLILESASTNQTSMYLCASQGESEKLFFGSGTQLSVL.

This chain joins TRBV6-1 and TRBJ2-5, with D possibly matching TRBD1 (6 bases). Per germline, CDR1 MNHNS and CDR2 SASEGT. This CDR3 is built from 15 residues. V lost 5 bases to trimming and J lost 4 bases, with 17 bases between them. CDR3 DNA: TGTGCCAGCAGTAGACCAACCAGGGGTCCAGAGACCCAGTACTTC. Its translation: CASSRPTRGPETQYF.

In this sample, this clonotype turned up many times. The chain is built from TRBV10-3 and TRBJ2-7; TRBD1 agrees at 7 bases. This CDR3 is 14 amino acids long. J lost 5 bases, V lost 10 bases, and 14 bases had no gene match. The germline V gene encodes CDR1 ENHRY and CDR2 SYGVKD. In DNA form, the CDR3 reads TGTGCCAAGCAACCGGACAGGAGGATTGACGAGCAGTACTTC. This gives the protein CAKQPDRRIDEQYF.

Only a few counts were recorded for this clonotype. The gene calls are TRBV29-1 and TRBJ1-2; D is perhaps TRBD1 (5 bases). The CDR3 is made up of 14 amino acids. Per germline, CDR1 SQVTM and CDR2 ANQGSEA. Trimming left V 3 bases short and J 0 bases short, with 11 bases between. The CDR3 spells CSVEVGDSNYGYTF. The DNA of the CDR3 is TGCAGCGTTGAGGTGGGGGACTCTAACTATGGCTACACCTTC.

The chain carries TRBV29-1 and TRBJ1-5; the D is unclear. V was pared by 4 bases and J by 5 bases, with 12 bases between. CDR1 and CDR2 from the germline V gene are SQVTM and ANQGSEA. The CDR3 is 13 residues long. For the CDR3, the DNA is TGCAGCGTTGGCAATAGGACGGATCAGCCCCAGCATTTT. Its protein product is CSVGNRTDQPQHF.

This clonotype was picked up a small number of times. DNA for the CDR3: TGCGCCAGCAGCTTGGGGACGGCGAGCTCCTACGAGCAGTACTTC. Residues: CASSLGTASSYEQYF. V gene TRBV5-1 combines with J gene TRBJ2-7; D not resolved. Between the trimmed V and J ends, which lost 0 bases and 0 bases, there was a span of 10 bases. The CDR3 contains 15 residues. CDR1 is SGHRS, CDR2 YFSETQ, per germline.

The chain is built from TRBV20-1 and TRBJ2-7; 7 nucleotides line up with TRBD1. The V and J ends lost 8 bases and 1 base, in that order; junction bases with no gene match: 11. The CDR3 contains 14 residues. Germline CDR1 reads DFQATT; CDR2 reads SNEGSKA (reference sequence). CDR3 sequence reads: CSSDHRGPSYEQYF. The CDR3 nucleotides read TGCAGTTCCGATCACAGGGGCCCTTCCTACGAGCAGTACTTC.

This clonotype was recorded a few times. In DNA, the CDR3 is TGTGCCAGCAGTTACCCCGACAGAAGGTACGAGCAGTACTTC. This encodes CASSYPDRRYEQYF. The chain combines TRBV6-5 with TRBJ2-7; weak D call: TRBD1 (5 bases). The CDR3 covers 14 residues. V gave up 2 bases and J gave up 4 bases, with 12 bases separating them. Germline assignment: CDR1 MNHEY and CDR2 SVGAGI.

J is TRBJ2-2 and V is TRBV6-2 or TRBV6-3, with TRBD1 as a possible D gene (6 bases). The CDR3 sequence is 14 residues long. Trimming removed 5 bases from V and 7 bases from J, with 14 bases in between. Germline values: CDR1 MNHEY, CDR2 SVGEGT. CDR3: CASSRTVDFGELFF. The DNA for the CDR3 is TGTGCCAGCAGTCGGACAGTGGATTTCGGGGAGCTGTTTTTT.

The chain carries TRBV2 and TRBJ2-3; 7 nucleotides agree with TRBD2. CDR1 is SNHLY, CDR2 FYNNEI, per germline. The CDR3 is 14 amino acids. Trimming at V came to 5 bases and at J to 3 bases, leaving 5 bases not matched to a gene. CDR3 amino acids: CASSPWTRTDTQYF. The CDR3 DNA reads TGTGCCAGCAGTCCTTGGACTAGAACAGATACGCAGTATTTT.